The clone carrying this TCR beta chain was counted many times. The antigen remains undetermined. TCRdb analysed the multiplex PCR reads with MiXCR anew, one entry per CDR3 protein. The table includes under 30,000 distinct CDR3 sequences, 23% detected once. This sample was included in a study of breast tumors, draining lymph nodes, adjacent tissues. Study-level results: Luminal-like breast cancer showed significantly higher tumor–nontumor repertoire similarity than basal-like. Compared with lymph nodes, tumors were less diverse; compared with nontumor tissue, more. The data were judged consistent with most tumor T cells coming from lymph node and expanding in tumor.

The V gene's germline CDR1 is SGHAT and CDR2 FQNNGV. Trimming at V came to 5 bases and at J to 1 base, leaving 5 bases not matched to a gene. This CDR3 is 16 amino acids long. The clonotype was recovered from a female donor with breast cancer. Some clones in this sample may be carry-over from other donors' samples. The J gene is TRBJ2-2, the V gene TRBV11-2; 9 nucleotides match TRBD2. The material sequenced was breast tumor tissue. CDR3 sequence reads: CASSILTSGNTGELFF. DNA for the CDR3: TGTGCCAGCAGCATTCTGACTAGCGGGAACACCGGGGAGCTGTTTTTT. Supplemented by reference TRBV11-2 and TRBJ2-2, the full variable domain reads EAGVAQSPRYKIIEKRQSVAFWCNPISGHATLYWYQQILGQGPKLLIQFQNNGVVDDSQLPKDRFSAERLKGVDSTLKIQPAKLEDSAVYLCASSILTSGNTGELFFGEGSRLTVL.